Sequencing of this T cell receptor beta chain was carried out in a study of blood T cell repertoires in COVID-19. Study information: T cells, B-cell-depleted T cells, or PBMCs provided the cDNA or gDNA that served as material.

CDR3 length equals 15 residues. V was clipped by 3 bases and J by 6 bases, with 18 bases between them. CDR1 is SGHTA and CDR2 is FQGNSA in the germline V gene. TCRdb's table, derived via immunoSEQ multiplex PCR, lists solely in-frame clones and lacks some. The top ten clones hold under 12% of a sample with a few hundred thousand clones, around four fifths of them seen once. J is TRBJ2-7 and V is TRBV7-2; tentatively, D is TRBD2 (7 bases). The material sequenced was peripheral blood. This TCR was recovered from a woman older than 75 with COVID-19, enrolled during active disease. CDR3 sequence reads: CASSLGRGALSEQYF. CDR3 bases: TGTGCCAGCAGCTTGGGACGGGGGGCCCTGAGCGAGCAGTACTTC.